The entry below describes one TCR beta chain. Its antigen is unknown. Nominally healthy donors provided the samples, though records likely missed some immune exposures. PCR primers comprised 60 Vbeta and 13 Jbeta primers. Measured with immunoSEQ multiplex PCR; TCRdb has only the in-frame clones, and not every one. This table has about 100,000 clones, 75% to 85% appearing once. The data originate from a study of cytomegalovirus exposure and HLA in healthy donors. Findings and limits, study-wide: Altogether, some 160 TCR beta chains were recorded as cytomegalovirus-associated. As was reported, the HLA-A and HLA-B alleles of most subjects were accurately predicted from TCR beta sequences. Follow-up analysis later connected one missense variant in DCLRE1C with trimming of TCR beta V- and J-genes.

The V end was cut by 5 bases, the J end by 4 bases, with 20 bases between. Germline V gene lookup returns CDR1 GTSNPN and CDR2 SVGIG (reference sequence). The CDR3 length is 15 residues. The sample taken for sequencing was PBMCs. The chain has TRBV30 and TRBJ1-1, with D uncertain. This clonotype was obtained from a woman between 50 and 59 years old in good health and CMV-seropositive. CDR3 region: CAWGLEGRRGTEAFF. In DNA, the CDR3 is TGTGCCTGGGGACTAGAAGGACGGCGCGGCACTGAAGCTTTCTTT.